A single sample is the source of the 4 T cell receptor beta chains below, sequenced in a study of control samples from healthy donors and cancer patients. Profiled with immunoSEQ multiplex PCR; TCRdb holds only in-frame clones, not every one. The sample lists 70,000 to 80,000 clones, roughly 90% occurring once. Sequenced material: blood. Receptors were obtained from a woman aged 50 to 60 in good health.

The rearrangement links TRBV10-2 to TRBJ1-2; unclear D gene. This CDR3 spans 13 amino acids. V shed 3 bases and J shed 2 bases, with 7 bases lying between them. Germline CDR1 is WSHSY and CDR2 is SAAADI. CDR3 nucleotides: TGCGCCAGCAGTGAATCCCAGAACTATGGCTACACCTTC. Translated: CASSESQNYGYTF.

This clone has just a few counts. The rearrangement joins TRBV5-1 to TRBJ1-5; 7 bases are shared with TRBD1. V gave up 0 bases and J gave up 6 bases; unmatched junction bases: 9. The CDR3 is 16 amino acids. Germline CDR1 SGHRS, CDR2 YFSETQ. The CDR3 here is CASSLEAGGRVQPQHF. The CDR3 nucleotides read TGCGCCAGCAGCTTGGAGGCAGGGGGACGGGTTCAGCCCCAGCATTTT.

The chain recombines TRBV7-2 with TRBJ2-1, with D perhaps TRBD2 (7 bases). Germline values: CDR1 SGHTA, CDR2 FQGNSA. Trimming took off 5 bases at V and 4 bases at J, with 18 bases between the two ends. The CDR3 has 16 amino acids. Here the CDR3 reads CASSRTSGGLYNEQFF. The CDR3 DNA reads as TGTGCCAGCAGCCGGACCTCGGGGGGCCTGTACAATGAGCAGTTCTTC.

The rearrangement links TRBV28 to TRBJ2-5, with 7 bases identical to TRBD1. Germline trimming cut 4 bases from V and 2 bases from J; bases unmatched to any gene: 4. The germline V gene encodes CDR1 MDHEN and CDR2 SYDVKM. The CDR3 sequence is 14 residues long. Here the CDR3 reads CASSSGQAQETQYF. Written as DNA, the CDR3 is TGTGCCAGCAGTTCTGGACAGGCTCAAGAGACCCAGTACTTC.